These T cell receptor beta chains were read from a single sample in a study of cytomegalovirus exposure and HLA in healthy donors. The repertoire was sequenced with immunoSEQ multiplex PCR; TCRdb's copy has only in-frame clones and lacks some. The sample has more than 95,000 clones, 85% to 90% seen once; the top ten hold approximately 1.1%. The specimen was PBMCs. These receptors came from a woman younger than 35 in good health and CMV-seronegative. The conserved cysteine and the conserved F or W are not part of the CDR3 here.

V gene: TRBV6-6; CDR3 length: 11; CDR3 protein: ASSPAVNTEAF
V gene: TRBV27; CDR3 length: 13; CDR3 protein: ASSHRQGPYNEQF
V gene: TRBV27; CDR3 length: 13; CDR3 protein: ASSFGDRSNQPQH
V gene: TRBV7-2; CDR3 length: 16; CDR3 protein: ASSPIGGRQGGNQPQH
V gene: TRBV30; CDR3 length: 12; CDR3 protein: ASPIELSGNTIY
V gene: TRBV10-3; CDR3 length: 12; CDR3 protein: AISVAGGFYEQY
V gene: TRBV6-1; CDR3 length: 12; CDR3 protein: ATRGLVESDEQF
V gene: TRBV2; CDR3 length: 13; CDR3 protein: ASSATGVAREKLF
V gene: TRBV13; CDR3 length: 14; CDR3 protein: ASSRRMEGSYGELF
V gene: TRBV6-6; CDR3 length: 14; CDR3 protein: ASSWAGQGNTGELF
V gene: TRBV30; CDR3 length: 12; CDR3 protein: AWTGGNYNSPLH
V gene: TRBV2; CDR3 length: 11; CDR3 protein: ASIMGGDQPQH
V gene: TRBV12-2; CDR3 length: 14; CDR3 protein: ASRLARAETNEKLF
V gene: TRBV7-9; CDR3 length: 12; CDR3 protein: ASSPDRPPYEQF
V gene: TRBV30; CDR3 length: 9; CDR3 protein: AWQKNTEAF
V gene: TRBV15; CDR3 length: 12; CDR3 protein: ATSSGGGTGELF